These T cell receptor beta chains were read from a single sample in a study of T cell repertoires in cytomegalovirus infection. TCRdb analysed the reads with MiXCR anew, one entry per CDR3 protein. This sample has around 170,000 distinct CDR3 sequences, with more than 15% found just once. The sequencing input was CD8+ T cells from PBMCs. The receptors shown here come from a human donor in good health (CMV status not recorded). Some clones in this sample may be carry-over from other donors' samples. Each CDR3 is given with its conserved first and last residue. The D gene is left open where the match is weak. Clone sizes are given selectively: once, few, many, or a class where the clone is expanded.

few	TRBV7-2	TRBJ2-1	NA	TGTGCCAGCAGCTTGGCGGGACGGCGCAATGAGCAGTTCTTC	CASSLAGRRNEQFF
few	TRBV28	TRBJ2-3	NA	TGTGCCAGCAGTTTATCGGCTACGCAGTATTTT	CASSLSATQYF
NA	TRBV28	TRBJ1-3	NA	TGTGCCAGCAGACCCCGACAGTTCGCCCAGGGGAGAAACACCATATATTTT	CASRPRQFAQGRNTIYF
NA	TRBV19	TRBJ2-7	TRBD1	TGTGCCAGTAGTCCCTCCGGACAGGGGACCTACGAGCAGTACTTC	CASSPSGQGTYEQYF
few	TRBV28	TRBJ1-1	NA	TGTGCCAGCAGTTTATTCGGGGAGGCAAGTGAAGCTTTCTTT	CASSLFGEASEAFF
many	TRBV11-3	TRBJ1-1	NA	TGTGCCAGCAGCTTATCACCGAATCGTGAAGCTTTCTTT	CASSLSPNREAFF
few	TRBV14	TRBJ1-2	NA	TGTGCCAGCAGCCAAACAACCTTATTTAACTATGGCTACACCTTC	CASSQTTLFNYGYTF
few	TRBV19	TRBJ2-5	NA	TGTGCCAGTAATTTCCGGGGCGAAGAGACCCAGTACTTC	CASNFRGEETQYF
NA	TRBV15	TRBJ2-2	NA	TGTGCCACCAGCAGAGGAGGGAACACCGGGGAGCTGTTTTTT	CATSRGGNTGELFF
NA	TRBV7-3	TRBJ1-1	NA	TGTGCCAGCAGCTTAACATCGGGGAACACTGAAGCTTTCTTT	CASSLTSGNTEAFF
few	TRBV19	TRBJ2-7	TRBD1	TGTGCCAGTAGTACAGGACAGGGGGAATACGAGCAGTACTTC	CASSTGQGEYEQYF
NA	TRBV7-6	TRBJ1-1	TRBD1	TGTGCCAGCAGCTTGGGACAGGGGTACACTGAAGCTTTCTTT	CASSLGQGYTEAFF
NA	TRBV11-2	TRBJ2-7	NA	TGTGCCAGCAGCCCCGGGCCAGGGATCGAGCAGTACTTC	CASSPGPGIEQYF
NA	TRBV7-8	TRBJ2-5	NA	TGTGCCAGCAGCTTAGCGGAAGGTTCAGAGACCCAGTACTTC	CASSLAEGSETQYF
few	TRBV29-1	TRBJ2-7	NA	TGCAGCGTTGAAGGTAATAGGGGGCAGTACTTC	CSVEGNRGQYF
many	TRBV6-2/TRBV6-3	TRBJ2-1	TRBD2	TGTGCCAGCAGTCTGGGACTAGCGGTCAATGAGCAGTTCTTC	CASSLGLAVNEQFF
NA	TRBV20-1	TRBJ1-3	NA	TGCAGTGCCAGACCGCCGGGACCGGTCACCATATATTTT	CSARPPGPVTIYF
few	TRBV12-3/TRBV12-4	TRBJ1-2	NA	TGTGCCAGCAGTTTCGGGGGTAATTACTATGGCTACACCTTC	CASSFGGNYYGYTF
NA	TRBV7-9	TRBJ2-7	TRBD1	TGTGCCAGCAACAGGGGGATCTACGAGCAGTACTTC	CASNRGIYEQYF
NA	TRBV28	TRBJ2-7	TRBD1	TGTGCCAGCAGTATACAGGGGTCCGGCCACGAGCAGTACTTC	CASSIQGSGHEQYF
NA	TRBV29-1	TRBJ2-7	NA	TGCAGCGTTGCCGTGGCGGACTACGAGCAGTACTTC	CSVAVADYEQYF
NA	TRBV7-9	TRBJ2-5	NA	TGTGCCAGCAGCGGCGGGACTCAGAGAGAGACCCAGTACTTC	CASSGGTQRETQYF
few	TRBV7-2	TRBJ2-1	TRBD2	TGTGCCAGCAGCCAGCCCCGGGCGGGGGGAAACAATGAGCAGTTCTTC	CASSQPRAGGNNEQFF
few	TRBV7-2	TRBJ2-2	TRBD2	TGTGCCAGCAGCCAACCTAGCGGGAGGTCCGGGGAGCTGTTTTTT	CASSQPSGRSGELFF
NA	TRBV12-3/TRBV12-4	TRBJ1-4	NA	TGTGCCAGCAGTCCCTTAGGAGAAAAACTGTTTTTT	CASSPLGEKLFF
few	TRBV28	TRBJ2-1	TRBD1	TGTGCCAGCAGTCCGGGACAGGGGTCCAATGAGCAGTTCTTC	CASSPGQGSNEQFF
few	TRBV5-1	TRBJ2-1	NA	TGCGCCAGCAGGAGAGCTGGCCCTGACAATGAGCAGTTCTTC	CASRRAGPDNEQFF
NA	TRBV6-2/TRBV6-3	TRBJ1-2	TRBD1	TGTGCCAGCAGTTCTCGGGACAGCGTTCTCTATGGCTACACCTTC	CASSSRDSVLYGYTF
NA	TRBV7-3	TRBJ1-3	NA	TGTGCCAGCAGCTTAAGTCCGGACGTCATATATTTT	CASSLSPDVIYF
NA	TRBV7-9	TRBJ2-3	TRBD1	TGTGCCAGCACCCCGTTTTGGGGACAGGGACGAGATACGCAGTATTTT	CASTPFWGQGRDTQYF
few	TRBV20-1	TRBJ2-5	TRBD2	TGCAGTGCTAGAGATATGCTAGCGGGCGCCCAAGAGACCCAGTACTTC	CSARDMLAGAQETQYF
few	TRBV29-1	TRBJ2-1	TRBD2	TGCAGCGTTGAACTAGCGGGAGAAGGGAGTAAGGACAATGAGCAGTTCTTC	CSVELAGEGSKDNEQFF
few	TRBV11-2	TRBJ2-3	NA	TGTGCCAGCAGCTCCTGGGTTTCAGATACGCAGTATTTT	CASSSWVSDTQYF
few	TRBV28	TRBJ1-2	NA	TGTGCCAGCAGTTTGGAGGGCGGGGGACTCTATGGCTACACCTTC	CASSLEGGGLYGYTF
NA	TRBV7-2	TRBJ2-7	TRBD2	TGTGCCAGCAGCACGGAGCGGGGGGGATTCTACGAGCAGTACTTC	CASSTERGGFYEQYF
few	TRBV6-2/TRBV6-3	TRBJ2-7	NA	TGTGCCAGCAGTTACCTCGGTGGCGAGCAGTACTTC	CASSYLGGEQYF
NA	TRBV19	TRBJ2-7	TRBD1	TGTGCCAGTAGTCCAGGACAGGGGGGCTCCTACGAGCAGTACTTC	CASSPGQGGSYEQYF
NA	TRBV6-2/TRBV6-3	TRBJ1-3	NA	TGTGCCACCCCCCCAGGGTGGGAGCGGTCTGGAAACACCATATATTTT	CATPPGWERSGNTIYF
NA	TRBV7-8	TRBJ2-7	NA	TGTGCCAGCACCGTAGGGCTGGGCTACGAGCAGTACTTC	CASTVGLGYEQYF
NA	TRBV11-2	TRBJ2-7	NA	TGTGCCAGCAGCTTAGGGTATGGGGGTTCGAACTACGAGCAGTACTTC	CASSLGYGGSNYEQYF
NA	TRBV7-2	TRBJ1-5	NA	TGTGCCAGCAGCTTAGACTGGGCAAGCAATCAGCCCCAGCATTTT	CASSLDWASNQPQHF
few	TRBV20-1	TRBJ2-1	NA	TGCAGTGCAGGGGTTAGCGGACCCTACAATGAGCAGTTCTTC	CSAGVSGPYNEQFF
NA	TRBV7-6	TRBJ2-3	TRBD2	TGTGCCAGCAGCACGACTAGCGGATACACAGATACGCAGTATTTT	CASSTTSGYTDTQYF
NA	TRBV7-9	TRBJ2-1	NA	TGTGCCAGCAGCTCGCTTGGGGGCAATGACTACAATGAGCAGTTCTTC	CASSSLGGNDYNEQFF
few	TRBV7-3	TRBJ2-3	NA	TGTGCCAGCAGCGAGACACCGAGGGCCACAGATACGCAGTATTTT	CASSETPRATDTQYF
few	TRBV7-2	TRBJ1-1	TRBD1	TGTGCCAGCAGCTTAACCCCCGGGACAGCGCACGAAGCTTTCTTT	CASSLTPGTAHEAFF
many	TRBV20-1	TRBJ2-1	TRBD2	TGCAGTGCTAGAAACAGGGCAGGACTAGCCTCCAATGAGCAGTTCTTC	CSARNRAGLASNEQFF
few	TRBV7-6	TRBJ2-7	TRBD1	TGTGCCAGCAGCCCAAACAGGGGCAACTACGAGCAGTACTTC	CASSPNRGNYEQYF
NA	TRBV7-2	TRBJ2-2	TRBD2	TGTGCCAGCAGCTTGCTAGCGGGAGGGCCCACCGGGGAGCTGTTTTTT	CASSLLAGGPTGELFF
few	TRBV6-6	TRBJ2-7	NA	TGTGCCAGCAGGTCCAGCTCCTACGAGCAGTACTTC	CASRSSSYEQYF
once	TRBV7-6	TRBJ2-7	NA	TGTGCCAGCAGCGTATTGGGCCCCGCCAACGAGCAGTACTTC	CASSVLGPANEQYF
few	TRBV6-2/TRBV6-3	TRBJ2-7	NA	TGTGCCAGCAGTTACGGCGGACCTAGGTACTTC	CASSYGGPRYF
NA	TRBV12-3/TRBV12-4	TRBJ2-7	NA	TGTGCCAGCAGCCTCTACCGCGTTGGGACACCATCCTACGAGCAGTACTTC	CASSLYRVGTPSYEQYF
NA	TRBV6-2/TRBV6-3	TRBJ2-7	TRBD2	TGTGCCACCCAGGCCTCCGCTAGCGGGGTCTACGAGCAGTACTTC	CATQASASGVYEQYF
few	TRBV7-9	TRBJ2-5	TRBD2	TGTGCCAGCAGCTTATCGGGACTAGCGGTTCAAGAGACCCAGTACTTC	CASSLSGLAVQETQYF
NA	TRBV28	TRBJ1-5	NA	TGTGCCAGCAGCACAGACGGAAATCAGCCCCAGCATTTT	CASSTDGNQPQHF
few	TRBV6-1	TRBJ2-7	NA	TGTGCCAGCAGTGAAAATCTCGGGTTTGGGTACGAGCAGTACTTC	CASSENLGFGYEQYF
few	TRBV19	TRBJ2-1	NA	TGTGCCAGTAGTATTAACGGTTCCCCTAACGAGCAGTTCTTC	CASSINGSPNEQFF
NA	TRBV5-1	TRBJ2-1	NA	TGCGCCAGCAGCTTTGAATTCGTCGCCGATGAGCAGTTCTTC	CASSFEFVADEQFF
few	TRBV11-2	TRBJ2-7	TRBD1	TGTGCCAGCAGTCCCGGGACAGGGGACCTTTACGAGCAGTACTTC	CASSPGTGDLYEQYF